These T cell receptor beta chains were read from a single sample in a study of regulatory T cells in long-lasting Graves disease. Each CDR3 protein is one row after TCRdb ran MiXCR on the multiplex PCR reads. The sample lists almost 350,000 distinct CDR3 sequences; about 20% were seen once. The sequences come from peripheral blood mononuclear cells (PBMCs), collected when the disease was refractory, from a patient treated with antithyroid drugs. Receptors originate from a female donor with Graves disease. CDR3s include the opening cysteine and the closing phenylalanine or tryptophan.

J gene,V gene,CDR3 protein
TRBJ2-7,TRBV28,CASRYPGGNEQYF
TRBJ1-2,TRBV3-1,CASRGQGSLGYTF
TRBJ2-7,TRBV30,CAWSSGGTYEQYF
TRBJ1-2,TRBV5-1,CASSNQGYGYTF
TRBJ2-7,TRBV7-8,CASSSDTDSYEQYF
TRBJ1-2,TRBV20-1,CSARVSSDNGYGYTF
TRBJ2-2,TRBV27,CASSYRRGGELFF
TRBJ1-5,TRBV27,CASSPTGLGYQPQHF
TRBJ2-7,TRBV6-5,CASSYSLDPGDFSYEQYF
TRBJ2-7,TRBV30,CAWSQFGYEQYF
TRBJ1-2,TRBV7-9,CASSLFGTVQDGYTF
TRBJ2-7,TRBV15,CTTSVSSGRSEQYF
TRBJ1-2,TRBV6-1,CASSTPARGYGYTF
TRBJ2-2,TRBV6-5,CASSFNPTGELFF
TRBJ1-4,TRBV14,CASSQGPGRGNEKLFF
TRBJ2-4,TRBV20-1,CSASRDAKNIQYF
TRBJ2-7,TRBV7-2,CASSLLVSYEQYF
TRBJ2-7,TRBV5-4,CASSRDRGNYEQYF
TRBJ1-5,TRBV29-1,CSVARDWNQPQHF
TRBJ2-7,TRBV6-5,CASSWGGTYEQYF
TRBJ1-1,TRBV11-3,CASSLDTGGAFF
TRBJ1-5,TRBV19,CASSIGTVSNQPQHF
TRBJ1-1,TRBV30,CAWSVRWGKAFF
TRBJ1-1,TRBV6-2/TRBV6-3,CASSYSTGQARRNTEAFF